This record looks at one T cell receptor beta chain sequence and its context. The V and J ends lost 4 bases and 2 bases, in that order; junction bases with no gene match: 11. CDR1 and CDR2 (germline): SGHTA, FQGNSA. The CDR3 covers 16 residues. This table comes from immunoSEQ multiplex PCR, and its TCRdb copy is limited to in-frame clones, with some not included. Of roughly 520,000 clones listed, approximately 95% are singletons. These data belong to a study of shared clonotypes between healthy human individuals. Sequencing was done on a sample of naive CD4+ T cells sorted from blood. As to subset: CD45RA+ positively selected. This chain joins TRBV7-2 and TRBJ2-7; 7 bases are a match to TRBD1. This TCR derives from a woman under 40 in good health. The CDR3 loop is CASSSQTGTVTYEQYF. CDR3 in DNA: TGTGCCAGCAGCTCCCAAACCGGGACAGTCACCTACGAGCAGTACTTC.